This entry is about one T cell receptor beta chain. Germline V gene lookup returns CDR1 SGDLS and CDR2 YYNGEE. After removal of 0 bases from V and 1 base from J, the junction contained 5 bases not matched to a gene. This CDR3 region has 17 residues. This record comes from a study of shared clonotypes between healthy human individuals. TCRdb keeps only in-frame clones here, not all; method: immunoSEQ multiplex PCR. The sample holds 2 million or so clones, roughly 94% seen once. The chain recombines TRBV9 with TRBJ2-3; 10 bases fit TRBD2. The source is a man younger than 35 in good health. The sample taken for sequencing was naive CD4+ T cells sorted from blood. Sample subset: CD45RA+ positively selected. The CDR3 nucleotides are TGTGCCAGCAGCGTAGCTGGGGGGACTAGCGGCACAGATACGCAGTATTTT. It translates to CASSVAGGTSGTDTQYF.